The clone carrying this T cell receptor beta chain occurred a few times. Its specificity is unknown. The record originates from a study of vaccination and CD4 T cells after COVID-19. V gave up 6 bases and J gave up 0 bases, with 8 bases separating them. CDR3 length: 14 residues. CDR1 ENHRY and CDR2 SYGVKD come from the germline V gene. Treatment: approximately nine-day PBMC culture with coronavirus spike peptide pools or control peptides (ViraFEST assay). ViraFEST grew antigen-specific T cells using peptide pools, then sequenced TCRs. CD4+ T cells that had been cultured provided DNA sequenced with the Oncomine TCR Beta short-read assay. TCRdb independently ran MiXCR on the PCR reads; one entry per CDR3 protein. The data show about 7,000 distinct CDR3 sequences, 60% to 70% seen once.

The sequencing sample was made of CD4+ T cells from blood, cultured in vitro. The rearrangement joins TRBV10-3 to TRBJ2-2, with D uncertain. The TCR comes from a human donor who had recovered from COVID-19. CDR3 residues: CAIRYGANTGELFF. The CDR3 DNA follows: TGTGCCATCAGATACGGAGCGAACACCGGGGAGCTGTTTTTT.